These T cell receptor beta chains were read from a single sample in a study of graft-versus-host responses after intestinal transplantation. Their specific antigens are unknown. TCRdb's copy holds only in-frame clones and misses some; the assay was immunoSEQ multiplex PCR. The data show some 40,000 clones, roughly 93% seen once. The specimen comprised unstimulated CD8+ T cells sorted from spleen or lymph node cells, sampled before transplant. The receptors originated from a human donor who was the organ donor for an intestinal transplant. Each CDR3 is given with its conserved first and last residue. The D gene is left open where the match is weak. Clone sizes are given selectively: once, few, many, or a class where the clone is expanded.

v_gene: TRBV11-2
abundance: NA
d_gene: NA
j_gene: TRBJ2-1
CDR3nt: TGTGCCAGCAGCCCCAGGGGAAGTGAGCAGTTCTTC
CDR3aa: CASSPRGSEQFF

v_gene: TRBV27
abundance: NA
d_gene: NA
j_gene: TRBJ2-6
CDR3nt: TGTGCCAGCAGTCCCCGGGCCCGGTCCTCTGGGGCCAACGTCCTGACTTTC
CDR3aa: CASSPRARSSGANVLTF

v_gene: TRBV10-3
abundance: NA
d_gene: TRBD1
j_gene: TRBJ1-2
CDR3nt: TGTGCCATCAGTGTAGGACAGGGGAATGGCTACACCTTC
CDR3aa: CAISVGQGNGYTF

v_gene: TRBV11-2
abundance: NA
d_gene: NA
j_gene: TRBJ1-1
CDR3nt: TGTGCCAGCAGCTGGGGCCCGAACACTGAAGCTTTCTTT
CDR3aa: CASSWGPNTEAFF

v_gene: TRBV28
abundance: NA
d_gene: NA
j_gene: TRBJ2-7
CDR3nt: TGTGCCAGCAGTTTAGGGGTCCTCTCCTACGAGCAGTACTTC
CDR3aa: CASSLGVLSYEQYF

v_gene: TRBV6-5
abundance: NA
d_gene: NA
j_gene: TRBJ2-7
CDR3nt: TGTGCCAGCAGTTACGGGCGTGGCGACGAGCAGTACTTC
CDR3aa: CASSYGRGDEQYF

v_gene: TRBV28
abundance: once
d_gene: TRBD1
j_gene: TRBJ2-5
CDR3nt: TGTGCCAGCAGTTCTAGGGACAGAGGTATGGAGACCCAGTACTTC
CDR3aa: CASSSRDRGMETQYF

v_gene: TRBV6-5
abundance: NA
d_gene: TRBD2
j_gene: TRBJ2-7
CDR3nt: TGTGCCAGCAGTTACACTAGCGGGAGCTCCTACGAGCAGTACTTC
CDR3aa: CASSYTSGSSYEQYF

v_gene: TRBV4-3
abundance: NA
d_gene: TRBD2
j_gene: TRBJ2-7
CDR3nt: TGCGCCAGCAGCCAGGATTTAAGCGGGAGTGGGTCCTACGAGCAGTACTTC
CDR3aa: CASSQDLSGSGSYEQYF

v_gene: TRBV7-9
abundance: NA
d_gene: NA
j_gene: TRBJ2-5
CDR3nt: TGTGCCAGCAGCTTTAACAGACAAGAGACCCAGTACTTC
CDR3aa: CASSFNRQETQYF

v_gene: TRBV27
abundance: NA
d_gene: TRBD2
j_gene: TRBJ2-7
CDR3nt: TGTGCCAGCAGTTTGACTAGCGGGAATCAATACGAGCAGTACTTC
CDR3aa: CASSLTSGNQYEQYF

v_gene: TRBV6-5
abundance: once
d_gene: NA
j_gene: TRBJ1-2
CDR3nt: TGTGCCAGCATACAGGGAGGGAACGGCTACACCTTC
CDR3aa: CASIQGGNGYTF

v_gene: TRBV5-1
abundance: NA
d_gene: NA
j_gene: TRBJ2-7
CDR3nt: TGCGCCAGCAGCTGGACAGTTTCCTCCTACGAGCAGTACTTC
CDR3aa: CASSWTVSSYEQYF

v_gene: TRBV7-9
abundance: NA
d_gene: TRBD1
j_gene: TRBJ1-1
CDR3nt: TGTGCCAGCAGCTTATGGGCCAGGGGGGATTTTGAAGCTTTCTTT
CDR3aa: CASSLWARGDFEAFF

v_gene: TRBV4-3
abundance: NA
d_gene: TRBD2
j_gene: TRBJ2-1
CDR3nt: TGCGCCAGCAGCCAAGAGCCAAAGCGGGAGGGGAGGAATGAGCAGTTCTTC
CDR3aa: CASSQEPKREGRNEQFF

v_gene: TRBV27
abundance: NA
d_gene: TRBD2
j_gene: TRBJ2-5
CDR3nt: TGTGCCAGCAGTTTAGGGTCTAGCGGGAGGGCCTTTGAGACCCAGTACTTC
CDR3aa: CASSLGSSGRAFETQYF

v_gene: TRBV11-1
abundance: NA
d_gene: NA
j_gene: TRBJ2-7
CDR3nt: TGTGCCAGCAGCACAGGGACCGCATTCTACGAGCAGTACTTC
CDR3aa: CASSTGTAFYEQYF

v_gene: TRBV7-3
abundance: NA
d_gene: NA
j_gene: TRBJ2-1
CDR3nt: TGTGCCAGCAGCTTAACGGGAGGAGAGAATGAGCAGTTCTTC
CDR3aa: CASSLTGGENEQFF

v_gene: TRBV9
abundance: NA
d_gene: NA
j_gene: TRBJ2-7
CDR3nt: TGTGCCAGCAGCATTACCCGAGCAACCACCTACGAGCAGTACTTC
CDR3aa: CASSITRATTYEQYF

v_gene: TRBV6-6
abundance: NA
d_gene: TRBD1
j_gene: TRBJ1-1
CDR3nt: TGTGCCAGCACTCTAATCCGGGACAGCTCCACTGAAGCTTTCTTT
CDR3aa: CASTLIRDSSTEAFF

v_gene: TRBV29-1
abundance: once
d_gene: NA
j_gene: TRBJ1-3
CDR3nt: TGCAGCGTCCCAGGGGCTGGAAACACCATATATTTT
CDR3aa: CSVPGAGNTIYF

v_gene: TRBV4-3
abundance: NA
d_gene: TRBD1
j_gene: TRBJ2-3
CDR3nt: TGCGCCAGCAGCCAAGTACAGGGGGGCACAGATACGCAGTATTTT
CDR3aa: CASSQVQGGTDTQYF

v_gene: TRBV28
abundance: NA
d_gene: NA
j_gene: TRBJ2-2
CDR3nt: TGTGCCAGCAGTTGGGGTCCCGGGGAGCTGTTTTTT
CDR3aa: CASSWGPGELFF

v_gene: TRBV28
abundance: NA
d_gene: TRBD2
j_gene: TRBJ2-7
CDR3nt: TGTGCCAGCAGTTACGGGACTAATTACGAGCAGTACTTC
CDR3aa: CASSYGTNYEQYF

v_gene: TRBV7-8
abundance: NA
d_gene: NA
j_gene: TRBJ2-3
CDR3nt: TGTGCCAGCAGCATAGCACGCATGCGGGAATCCACAGATACGCAGTATTTT
CDR3aa: CASSIARMRESTDTQYF

v_gene: TRBV19
abundance: NA
d_gene: TRBD2
j_gene: TRBJ2-7
CDR3nt: TGTGCCAGTAGTATAGGATTAGCGGGAGGTGACAACGAGCAGTACTTC
CDR3aa: CASSIGLAGGDNEQYF

v_gene: TRBV28
abundance: NA
d_gene: NA
j_gene: TRBJ1-1
CDR3nt: TGTGCCAGCAGTCCAGGGAGGGGGGGTGGAACTGAAGCTTTCTTT
CDR3aa: CASSPGRGGGTEAFF

v_gene: TRBV5-3
abundance: once
d_gene: NA
j_gene: TRBJ2-7
CDR3nt: TGTGCCAGCAGCTTTGAGGGCGAGCAGTACTTC
CDR3aa: CASSFEGEQYF

v_gene: TRBV6-6
abundance: NA
d_gene: NA
j_gene: TRBJ1-3
CDR3nt: TGTGCCAGCAGTTACTCCCCGCCCCGTGGAAACACCATATATTTT
CDR3aa: CASSYSPPRGNTIYF

v_gene: TRBV9
abundance: NA
d_gene: NA
j_gene: TRBJ1-2
CDR3nt: TGTGCCAGCAGCTCAAGGGAATCGGGCGGCTACACCTTC
CDR3aa: CASSSRESGGYTF

v_gene: TRBV6-1
abundance: NA
d_gene: NA
j_gene: TRBJ2-1
CDR3nt: TGTGCCAGCGGGCCCGAGGGGCCCTACAATGAGCAGTTCTTC
CDR3aa: CASGPEGPYNEQFF

v_gene: TRBV14
abundance: NA
d_gene: NA
j_gene: TRBJ2-7
CDR3nt: TGTGCCAGCAGCCAAGACTTAAAGGGGCTCTCCTACGAGCAGTACTTC
CDR3aa: CASSQDLKGLSYEQYF

v_gene: TRBV28
abundance: NA
d_gene: TRBD1
j_gene: TRBJ2-1
CDR3nt: TGTGCCAGCAGTTTCGTAAGGACAGGGCGCCTGGGTGAGCAGTTCTTC
CDR3aa: CASSFVRTGRLGEQFF

v_gene: TRBV6-6
abundance: NA
d_gene: NA
j_gene: TRBJ2-7
CDR3nt: TGTGCCAGCAGTTACTCGGGGACATACCCCTACGAGCAGTACTTC
CDR3aa: CASSYSGTYPYEQYF

v_gene: TRBV7-6
abundance: NA
d_gene: NA
j_gene: TRBJ2-7
CDR3nt: TGTGCCAGCAGCCCAATGGGGGACTACGAGCAGTACTTC
CDR3aa: CASSPMGDYEQYF

v_gene: TRBV5-1
abundance: NA
d_gene: TRBD2
j_gene: TRBJ2-1
CDR3nt: TGCGCCAGCAGCTTGAAGACTAGCGGGAGGAACAATGAGCAGTTCTTC
CDR3aa: CASSLKTSGRNNEQFF

v_gene: TRBV6-5
abundance: NA
d_gene: TRBD1
j_gene: TRBJ2-7
CDR3nt: TGTGCCAGCAGTTACCGCAGGGGGCTCTACGAGCAGTACTTC
CDR3aa: CASSYRRGLYEQYF

v_gene: TRBV29-1
abundance: once
d_gene: TRBD1
j_gene: TRBJ2-7
CDR3nt: TGCAGCGTTGGGGGCCGGACAGGCAGCTCCTACGAGCAGTACTTC
CDR3aa: CSVGGRTGSSYEQYF

v_gene: TRBV29-1
abundance: NA
d_gene: TRBD2
j_gene: TRBJ2-1
CDR3nt: TGCAGCGTTGAACCTTGGACTAGCGGGAGGACCTACAATGAGCAGTTCTTC
CDR3aa: CSVEPWTSGRTYNEQFF

v_gene: TRBV11-1
abundance: NA
d_gene: TRBD2
j_gene: TRBJ2-1
CDR3nt: TGTGCCAGCAGCTCAAGGGGACTAGCGGGATCACATGAGCAGTTCTTC
CDR3aa: CASSSRGLAGSHEQFF

v_gene: TRBV11-1
abundance: NA
d_gene: NA
j_gene: TRBJ2-1
CDR3nt: TGTGCCAGCAGCTCCTCCGGGGGCGGTGGGTTTTACAATGAGCAGTTCTTC
CDR3aa: CASSSSGGGGFYNEQFF

v_gene: TRBV28
abundance: NA
d_gene: TRBD1
j_gene: TRBJ1-1
CDR3nt: TGTGCCGGCCAGACAGGGGTCACTGAAGCTTTCTTT
CDR3aa: CAGQTGVTEAFF

v_gene: TRBV10-1
abundance: NA
d_gene: TRBD1
j_gene: TRBJ1-5
CDR3nt: TGCGCCACTACAGGGGGCAATCAGCCCCAGCATTTT
CDR3aa: CATTGGNQPQHF

v_gene: TRBV7-9
abundance: NA
d_gene: NA
j_gene: TRBJ2-3
CDR3nt: TGTGCCAGCAGCTTAGTATCGGCGACGATCCTAAGGGATACGCAGTATTTT
CDR3aa: CASSLVSATILRDTQYF

v_gene: TRBV11-3
abundance: NA
d_gene: TRBD1
j_gene: TRBJ1-5
CDR3nt: TGTGCCAGCAGCTCGGACAGGGAGCAGCCCCAGCATTTT
CDR3aa: CASSSDREQPQHF

v_gene: TRBV29-1
abundance: NA
d_gene: TRBD1
j_gene: TRBJ1-2
CDR3nt: TGCAGCGTTGATCTCAGGGAAGGGGGCGCGGGTGGAGGCTACACCTTC
CDR3aa: CSVDLREGGAGGGYTF

v_gene: TRBV4-1
abundance: NA
d_gene: TRBD2
j_gene: TRBJ2-1
CDR3nt: TGCGCCAGCAGCCAAAGACTAGCGGCCAACGTAAACAATGAGCAGTTCTTC
CDR3aa: CASSQRLAANVNNEQFF

v_gene: TRBV19
abundance: few
d_gene: NA
j_gene: TRBJ2-5
CDR3nt: TGTGCCAGTAGTATCGGGGGTCCGTACCAAGAGACCCAGTACTTC
CDR3aa: CASSIGGPYQETQYF

v_gene: TRBV5-4
abundance: NA
d_gene: NA
j_gene: TRBJ1-2
CDR3nt: TGTGCCAGCTTCGGACACGACTATGGCTACACCTTC
CDR3aa: CASFGHDYGYTF

v_gene: TRBV28
abundance: NA
d_gene: TRBD1
j_gene: TRBJ2-7
CDR3nt: TGTGCCAGCAGTCAGGGGGCGGACTACGAGCAGTACTTC
CDR3aa: CASSQGADYEQYF

v_gene: TRBV19
abundance: NA
d_gene: NA
j_gene: TRBJ2-1
CDR3nt: TGTGCCAGTAGTTCCTCACACCCCCACAATGAGCAGTTCTTC
CDR3aa: CASSSSHPHNEQFF

v_gene: TRBV27
abundance: NA
d_gene: NA
j_gene: TRBJ2-1
CDR3nt: TGTGCCAGCAGTTTAGGGACACCTTACAATGAGCAGTTCTTC
CDR3aa: CASSLGTPYNEQFF

v_gene: TRBV4-2
abundance: NA
d_gene: TRBD1
j_gene: TRBJ2-7
CDR3nt: TGTGCCAGCAGCCAAGATCCTGGGACAGCCTACGAGCAGTACTTC
CDR3aa: CASSQDPGTAYEQYF

v_gene: TRBV7-6
abundance: NA
d_gene: NA
j_gene: TRBJ2-5
CDR3nt: TGTGCCAGCAGCCCAGGCCCGAGGGGGTGGACAGACCACCAAGAGACCCAGTACTTC
CDR3aa: CASSPGPRGWTDHQETQYF

v_gene: TRBV11-2
abundance: NA
d_gene: NA
j_gene: TRBJ2-1
CDR3nt: TGTGCCAGCAGCTTAAGTGGTTACAATGAGCAGTTCTTC
CDR3aa: CASSLSGYNEQFF

v_gene: TRBV6-6
abundance: NA
d_gene: TRBD1
j_gene: TRBJ1-3
CDR3nt: TGTGCCAGCAGTCCAACAGGGGCTGGAAACACCATATATTTT
CDR3aa: CASSPTGAGNTIYF

v_gene: TRBV5-4
abundance: NA
d_gene: TRBD2
j_gene: TRBJ2-3
CDR3nt: TGTGCCAGCAGCTTGGCTCCGCCTTCTAGCGGGAGTTTCTCAGATACGCAGTATTTT
CDR3aa: CASSLAPPSSGSFSDTQYF

v_gene: TRBV9
abundance: NA
d_gene: NA
j_gene: TRBJ2-1
CDR3nt: TGTGCCAGCAGCGAGCAGGGTGGCTCCTACAATGAGCAGTTCTTC
CDR3aa: CASSEQGGSYNEQFF

v_gene: TRBV15
abundance: once
d_gene: TRBD2
j_gene: TRBJ2-4
CDR3nt: TGTGCCACCAGCGTGACTAGCGGGAGGGTCCTAGCCAAAAACATTCAGTACTTC
CDR3aa: CATSVTSGRVLAKNIQYF

v_gene: TRBV18
abundance: NA
d_gene: NA
j_gene: TRBJ2-1
CDR3nt: TGTGCCAGCTCACTAGGTAATGAGCAGTTCTTC
CDR3aa: CASSLGNEQFF